This T cell receptor (beta chain) derives from a study of CD8 T cells in ankylosing spondylitis. Broader study findings: The study identified a TCR beta motif of several highly homologous variants that appeared characteristic of ankylosing spondylitis blood. A number of the motif variants had already been described in reactive arthritis synovial fluid and blood.

Concerning this clonotype itself: Its specificity is unknown.

Trimming stripped 0 bases from V and 5 bases from J, with 7 bases between. The CDR3 has 13 residues. In germline, CDR1 is MGHDK, CDR2 SYGVNS. Quantitative barcoded 5'-RACE was used to prepare TCR beta libraries. One entry per CDR3 protein results from TCRdb running MiXCR on the 5' RACE reads. In the table there are 100,000 or so distinct CDR3 sequences, approximately 25% of which are singletons. This clonotype was sampled from a male donor with ankylosing spondylitis. The rearrangement links TRBV25-1 to TRBJ1-1, with D unclear. Material for sequencing was synovial fluid, either unsorted or a sorted T cell fraction (not recorded which). This chain's CDR3 is CASSEYGYTEAFF. The CDR3 DNA is TGTGCCAGCAGTGAATACGGTTATACTGAAGCTTTCTTT. Looking up the rest from reference TRBV25-1 and TRBJ1-1 gives the full variable domain: EADIYQTPRYLVIGTGKKITLECSQTMGHDKMYWYQQDPGMELHLIHYSYGVNSTEKGDLSSESTVSRIRTEHFPLTLESARPSHTSQYLCASSEYGYTEAFFGQGTRLTVV.